The 28 T cell receptor beta chains listed next were all sequenced from one sample in a study of OX40 agonist ivuxolimab in advanced cancers. Sequenced by immunoSEQ multiplex PCR; TCRdb stores in-frame clones only, minus some. The sample contains over 95,000 clones, roughly 83% of which appear only once. Sequences were derived from CD4+ or CD8+ T cells sorted from blood, sampled in a trial of the OX40 agonist ivuxolimab. These receptors came from an adult with an advanced solid tumor such as melanoma, head and neck, liver or kidney cancer.

The chain couples TRBV6-6 to TRBJ1-1; 8 bases fit TRBD1. Germline assignment: CDR1 MNHNY and CDR2 SVGAGI (reference sequence). Germline trimming cut 6 bases from V and 9 bases from J; bases unmatched to any gene: 3. The CDR3 covers 11 residues. CDR3: CASRWTGKAFF. The CDR3 DNA is TGTGCCAGCAGGTGGACAGGGAAAGCTTTCTTT.

The chain recombines TRBV7-7 with TRBJ2-2, with D uncertain. CDR1 and CDR2 (germline): SSHAT, FNYEAQ (reference sequence). Trimming cost V 2 bases and J 3 bases, with 10 bases left between them. There are 15 residues in the CDR3. The CDR3 nucleotides are TGTGCCAGCAGCTTATACCCTTTAGACACCGGGGAGCTGTTTTTT. It yields the protein CASSLYPLDTGELFF. The whole variable domain, remainder taken from reference TRBV7-7 and TRBJ2-2, is GAGVSQSPRYKVTKRGQDVTLRCDPISSHATLYWYQQALGQGPEFLTYFNYEAQPDKSGLPSDRFSAERPEGSISTLTIQRTEQRDSAMYRCASSLYPLDTGELFFGEGSRLTVL.

The chain links TRBV6-1 to TRBJ1-2; D possibly corresponds to TRBD1 (6 bases). Germline assignment: CDR1 MNHNS and CDR2 SASEGT. Trimming left V 5 bases short and J 1 base short, with 14 bases between. The CDR3 consists of 15 residues. Here the CDR3 reads CASSRVTGLNYGYTF. The CDR3 nucleotides read TGTGCCAGCAGTAGGGTGACAGGACTTAACTATGGCTACACCTTC.

This rearrangement joins TRBV27 to TRBJ2-1; D not certain. Germline V gene data show CDR1 as MNHEY and CDR2 as SMNVEV (reference sequence). V shed 5 bases and J shed 1 base, with 12 bases lying between them. The length of the CDR3 is 15 residues. Here the CDR3 reads CASSPRSQSYNEQFF. CDR3 in DNA: TGTGCCAGCAGTCCCCGTTCGCAGTCCTACAATGAGCAGTTCTTC.

This clone came up a few times. The V and J genes are TRBV19 and TRBJ1-3; 9 bases are a match to TRBD1. Per germline, CDR1 LNHDA and CDR2 SQIVND (reference sequence). CDR3 length equals 14 residues. Germline trimming cut 6 bases from V and 8 bases from J; bases unmatched to any gene: 8. The CDR3 loop is CASRRTGAEDTIYF. CDR3 nucleotide sequence: TGTGCCAGTAGGCGGACAGGGGCTGAGGACACCATATATTTT. Together with reference TRBV19 and TRBJ1-3, the CDR3 gives the full variable domain: DGGITQSPKYLFRKEGQNVTLSCEQNLNHDAMYWYRQDPGQGLRLIYYSQIVNDFQKGDIAEGYSVSREKKESFPLTVTSAQKNPTAFYLCASRRTGAEDTIYFGEGSWLTVV.

This clone was detected only once. The rearrangement joins TRBV14 to TRBJ2-2; tentative D call: TRBD1 (6 bases). V lost 2 bases and J lost 4, with 11 bases in between. This CDR3 is built from 15 residues. From germline, CDR1 is SGHDN and CDR2 FVKESK. CDR3 protein: CASSQSRGGTGELFF. As DNA, the CDR3 is TGTGCCAGCAGCCAATCTAGAGGGGGCACCGGGGAGCTGTTTTTT.

The chain couples TRBV11-2 to TRBJ1-1, with D tentatively TRBD1 (5 bases). The CDR3 totals 13 residues. Germline V gene sequence: CDR1 SGHAT, CDR2 FQNNGV. The V end lost 5 bases, the J end lost 5 bases, and 12 bases lay between the germline ends. CDR3 protein: CASSPYGGTEAFF. The DNA of the CDR3 is TGTGCCAGCAGCCCCTATGGGGGAACTGAAGCTTTCTTT.

V usage is TRBV4-2 and J usage is TRBJ1-4; no reliable D call. Germline loops: CDR1 LGHNA, CDR2 YNFKEQ. The CDR3 is 15 residues long. V was shortened by 5 bases and J by 2 bases, with 12 bases between the two germline ends. This CDR3 reads CASSGHSVTNEKLFF. The CDR3 DNA sequence: TGTGCCAGCAGCGGCCACAGCGTCACTAATGAAAAACTGTTTTTT.

This clone occurred once. The CDR3 does not close with the conserved phenylalanine or tryptophan, likely indicating a read error. The rearrangement joins TRBV7-6 to TRBJ2-7; a possible D gene is TRBD2 (5 bases). In germline, CDR1 is SGHVS, CDR2 FNYEAQ. Trimming pared 0 bases from V and 6 bases from J, leaving 6 bases between. The CDR3 consists of 12 residues. CDR3 in amino acids: CASSLAGSEQYL. The DNA for the CDR3 is TGTGCCAGCAGCTTAGCGGGGAGCGAGCAGTACCTC.

The V and J genes are TRBV9 and TRBJ2-7; possibly TRBD2 for D (6 bases). V dropped 0 bases and J dropped 2 bases, with 12 bases sitting between them. CDR3 size: 15 residues. Germline V lookup: CDR1 SGDLS, CDR2 YYNGEE. CDR3: CASSVVGDLTYEQYF. In DNA form, the CDR3 reads TGTGCCAGCAGCGTAGTGGGGGACTTGACCTACGAGCAGTACTTC.

CDR3 sequence: CASSLDSTDTQYF. For the CDR3, the DNA is TGTGCCAGCAGCTTAGATAGCACAGATACGCAGTATTTT. The V and J genes are TRBV7-2 and TRBJ2-3; D remains unclear. Trimming left V 1 base short and J 0 bases short, with 2 bases between. The CDR3 consists of 13 residues. Germline assignment: CDR1 SGHTA and CDR2 FQGNSA.

This clone is a singleton in its sample. J is TRBJ1-2 and V is TRBV7-2; D remains ambiguous. This CDR3 has 11 amino acids. Trimming took 8 bases from V and 5 from J, leaving 9 bases between them. From germline, CDR1 is SGHTA and CDR2 FQGNSA. The CDR3: CASREGYGYTF. CDR3 sequence (DNA): TGTGCCAGCCGGGAAGGGTATGGCTACACCTTC.

This chain joins TRBV28 and TRBJ1-1, with D hard to call. The CDR3 has 16 residues. Germline CDR1 is MDHEN and CDR2 is SYDVKM. Trimming cost V 3 bases and J 5 bases, with 19 bases left between them. CDR3 protein: CASSFTPYGSRTEAFF. The CDR3 DNA sequence: TGTGCCAGCAGTTTCACCCCCTATGGCAGCAGGACTGAAGCTTTCTTT.

This chain links TRBV11-2 with TRBJ1-6, with D maybe TRBD1 (5 bases). Trimming removed 5 bases from V and 10 bases from J, with 18 bases in between. The germline CDR1 and CDR2 sequences are SGHAT and FQNNGV. The CDR3 is 15 amino acids. CDR3 in amino acids: CASSRVKGRESPLHF. The CDR3 DNA reads TGTGCCAGCAGCCGAGTGAAGGGGCGGGAGTCACCCCTCCACTTT.

The genes are TRBV27 and TRBJ2-1; 13 bases fit TRBD2. CDR3 length: 15 residues. The ends lost 8 bases at V and 7 bases at J; junction bases unmatched: 8. Germline CDR1 reads MNHEY; CDR2 reads SMNVEV (reference sequence). In DNA form, the CDR3 reads TGTGCCAGCCTGAAGCCGGGACTAGCGGGAAATGAGCAGTTCTTC. Translated: CASLKPGLAGNEQFF.

This clone was seen a few times. The genes are TRBV7-2 and TRBJ2-7, with D possibly TRBD2 on 6 matching bases. V was clipped by 1 base and J by 7 bases, with 11 bases between them. The CDR3 is made up of 13 amino acids. Germline V gives CDR1 SGHTA, CDR2 FQGNSA. This CDR3 reads CASSLVFGGEQYF. The DNA for the CDR3 is TGTGCCAGCAGCTTAGTATTCGGGGGAGAGCAGTACTTC.

The chain couples TRBV14 to TRBJ2-1, with D possibly being TRBD2 (7 bases). V was trimmed by 0 bases and J by 15 bases, leaving 15 bases between them. The CDR3 is 13 residues long. The germline CDR1 and CDR2 sequences are SGHDN and FVKESK. The chain's CDR3 is CASSQDWGGPGFF. The DNA of the CDR3 is TGTGCCAGCAGCCAAGATTGGGGGGGCCCGGGGTTCTTC.

This chain links TRBV11-2 with TRBJ2-1; 11 bases map to TRBD2. Trimming cost V 0 bases and J 9 bases; bases outside gene matches: 7. CDR1 and CDR2 from the germline V gene are SGHAT and FQNNGV. CDR3 size: 16 residues. CDR3 in DNA: TGTGCCAGCAGCTTAGAGTGGACTAGCGGGTCCCGTGAGCAGTTCTTC. Translating gives CASSLEWTSGSREQFF.

This chain joins TRBV30 and TRBJ1-4; D is unclear. V lost 0 bases and J 6 bases, leaving 8 bases between the germline ends. This CDR3 comprises 13 residues. CDR1 and CDR2 from the germline V gene are GTSNPN and SVGIG (reference sequence). In nucleotides, the CDR3 is TGTGCCTGGAGTGTATCACAATATGAAAAACTGTTTTTT. It encodes CAWSVSQYEKLFF.

This sequence joins TRBV6-5 and TRBJ1-1; 8 nucleotides line up with TRBD1. J gave up 1 base and V 2 bases, and 0 bases lay outside the gene matches. Germline CDR1 MNHEY, CDR2 SVGAGI. The CDR3 is made up of 14 amino acids. The CDR3 sequence: CASSYDRGNTEAFF. CDR3 nucleotide sequence: TGTGCCAGCAGTTACGACAGGGGGAACACTGAAGCTTTCTTT.

V usage is TRBV6-1 and J usage is TRBJ2-7; 13 positions match TRBD2. V gave up 6 bases and J gave up 1 base; unmatched junction bases: 27. CDR1 is MNHNS and CDR2 is SASEGT in the germline V gene. This CDR3 is 23 amino acids long. The CDR3 nucleotides read TGTGCCAGCAGCGAACTTACTTCGTTCTGGGAACTAGCGGGAGGGCCTCAGTCCTACGAGCAGTACTTC. It specifies CASSELTSFWELAGGPQSYEQYF.

The J gene is TRBJ2-3, the V gene TRBV9; a possible D gene is TRBD1 (7 bases). The CDR3 sequence is 17 residues long. V shed 3 bases and J shed 1 base, with 18 bases lying between them. The germline CDR1 and CDR2 sequences are SGDLS and YYNGEE. CDR3 DNA: TGTGCCAGCAGCGCCCGAGTTGGGGGGACAGGCACAGATACGCAGTATTTT. The encoded protein is CASSARVGGTGTDTQYF.

This clone was counted once. The chain joins TRBV6-5 to TRBJ2-7, with D perhaps matching TRBD2 (5 bases). Germline V gives CDR1 MNHEY, CDR2 SVGAGI. There are 13 residues in the CDR3. Between the trimmed V and J ends, which lost 4 bases and 2 bases, there was a span of 9 bases. The chain's CDR3 is CASSLGAPYEQYF. CDR3 nucleotide sequence: TGTGCCAGCAGTTTGGGAGCACCCTACGAGCAGTACTTC.

The V and J genes are TRBV6-5 and TRBJ1-4; no firm D call. V lost 7 bases and J 4 bases, leaving 10 bases between the germline ends. Germline assignment: CDR1 MNHEY and CDR2 SVGAGI. The CDR3 length is 13 residues. For the CDR3, the DNA is TGTGCCAGCACTGCGCAGATTAATGAAAAACTGTTTTTT. Translation gives CASTAQINEKLFF.

V usage is TRBV4-2 and J usage is TRBJ2-1; 9 positions agree with TRBD2. The trim removed 3 bases at V and 0 bases at J, leaving 6 bases unmatched. This CDR3 region has 17 residues. In germline, CDR1 is LGHNA, CDR2 YNFKEQ. CDR3 DNA sequence: TGTGCCAGCAGCCAGGCTAGCGGGGACCTCTCCTACAATGAGCAGTTCTTC. Its protein is CASSQASGDLSYNEQFF.

This chain connects TRBV19 to TRBJ1-5; possibly TRBD1 for D (6 bases). Trimming shortened V by 5 bases and J by 2 bases, and 16 bases separated the two germline ends. CDR3 length equals 16 residues. Germline assignment: CDR1 LNHDA and CDR2 SQIVND (reference sequence). Here the CDR3 DNA reads TGTGCCAGTAGTCCCGGGACACCGGACGGCAATCAGCCCCAGCATTTT. It encodes CASSPGTPDGNQPQHF. Variable domain in full (rest from reference TRBV19 and TRBJ1-5): DGGITQSPKYLFRKEGQNVTLSCEQNLNHDAMYWYRQDPGQGLRLIYYSQIVNDFQKGDIAEGYSVSREKKESFPLTVTSAQKNPTAFYLCASSPGTPDGNQPQHFGDGTRLSIL.

V gene TRBV7-2 combines with J gene TRBJ2-3; the match to TRBD1 covers 11 bases. Germline loops: CDR1 SGHTA, CDR2 FQGNSA. CDR3 size: 14 residues. J was trimmed by 6 bases and V by 5 bases; bases with no gene match: 4. This chain's CDR3 is CASSTGTGGDTQYF. In DNA form, the CDR3 reads TGTGCCAGCAGCACCGGGACAGGGGGGGATACGCAGTATTTT.

This rearrangement joins TRBV7-9 to TRBJ2-7, with TRBD2 as a possible D gene (5 bases). In germline, CDR1 is SEHNR, CDR2 FQNEAQ (reference sequence). The CDR3 totals 14 residues. The V end lost 4 bases, the J end lost 0 bases, and 10 bases lay between the germline ends. CDR3 DNA: TGTGCCAGCAGCTCAGGACTGAACTCCTACGAGCAGTACTTC. Protein: CASSSGLNSYEQYF.